The clone carrying this T cell receptor beta chain was picked up a small number of times. Preparation of the TCRbeta library involved a method that used unique molecular identifiers. MiXCR, run by TCRdb on the PCR reads, gives a single entry per CDR3 protein. The table records more than 450,000 distinct CDR3 sequences, about a sixth of them present only once. The sample belongs to a study of T-cell reconstitution after alpha-beta-depleted transplantation in children. CDR1 is LNHNV and CDR2 is YYDKDF in the germline V gene (reference sequence). The CDR3 sequence is 15 residues long. Deletions cut 3 bases from V and 0 bases from J, with 12 bases between.

The origin of this receptor is a human donor who donated a stem cell graft to a child with acute lymphoblastic leukemia. This chain connects TRBV15 to TRBJ2-7, with a possible D match to TRBD2 (6 bases). The sample was PBMCs from the stem cell graft donor, taken from the stem cell graft. CDR3 residues: CATSRASVNSYEQYF. In nucleotides, the CDR3 is TGTGCCACCAGCAGGGCTAGCGTCAACTCCTACGAGCAGTACTTC.